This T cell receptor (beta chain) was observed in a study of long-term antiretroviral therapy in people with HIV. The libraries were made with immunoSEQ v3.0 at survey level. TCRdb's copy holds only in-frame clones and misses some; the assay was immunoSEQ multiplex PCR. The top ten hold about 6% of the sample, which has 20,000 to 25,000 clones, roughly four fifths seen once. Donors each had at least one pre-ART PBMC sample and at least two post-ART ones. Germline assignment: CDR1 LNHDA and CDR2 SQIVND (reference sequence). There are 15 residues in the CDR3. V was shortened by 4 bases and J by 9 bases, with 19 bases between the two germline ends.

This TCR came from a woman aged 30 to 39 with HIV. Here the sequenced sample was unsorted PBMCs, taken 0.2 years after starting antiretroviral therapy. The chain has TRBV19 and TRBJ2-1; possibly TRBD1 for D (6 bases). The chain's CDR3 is CASSKYAIRGSEQFF. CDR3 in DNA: TGTGCCAGTAGTAAGTACGCGATTAGGGGGAGTGAGCAGTTCTTC.